What follows are 10 T cell receptor beta chains derived from one specimen sequenced in a study of T cell repertoires in cytomegalovirus infection. Each CDR3 protein is one row after TCRdb ran MiXCR on the reads. Found here are about 360,000 distinct CDR3 sequences, 18% of them singletons; the top ten hold roughly 9%. Sequencing was done on a sample of PBMCs. The receptors were gathered from a human donor in good health (CMV status not recorded). Some clones in this sample may be carry-over from other donors' samples.

This clonotype was recorded many times. The chain joins TRBV7-2 to TRBJ1-5; unclear D gene. Germline V CDR1 and CDR2: SGHTA, FQGNSA. The length of the CDR3 is 15 residues. V lost 5 bases to trimming and J lost 0 bases, with 11 bases between them. The CDR3 DNA sequence: TGTGCCAGCAGCCCGGGAGGGAATAGCAATCAGCCCCAGCATTTT. It encodes CASSPGGNSNQPQHF. Complete variable domain (other parts from reference TRBV7-2 and TRBJ1-5): GAGVSQSPSNKVTEKGKDVELRCDPISGHTALYWYRQSLGQGLEFLIYFQGNSAPDKSGLPSDRFSAERTGGSVSTLTIQRTQQEDSAVYLCASSPGGNSNQPQHFGDGTRLSIL.

The genes are TRBV10-3 and TRBJ2-1; possible D gene TRBD2, 5 bases. V lost 6 bases and J 0 bases, leaving 9 bases between the germline ends. The CDR3 length is 14 residues. Germline CDR1 reads ENHRY; CDR2 reads SYGVKD. Written as DNA, the CDR3 is TGTGCCATCAGATACCGGGACTCCTACAATGAGCAGTTCTTC. This sequence encodes CAIRYRDSYNEQFF.

The chain is built from TRBV2 and TRBJ1-4, with a weak D call TRBD1 (6 bases). CDR1 SNHLY and CDR2 FYNNEI come from the germline V gene. Trimming took 4 bases from V and 8 from J, leaving 8 bases between them. This CDR3 contains 12 residues. The DNA for the CDR3 is TGTGCCAGCAGTGCACAGGGAGAAAAACTGTTTTTT. This encodes CASSAQGEKLFF.

J is TRBJ1-2 and V is TRBV29-1; D may be TRBD1 (5 bases). The ends were cut back, 0 bases at V and 0 bases at J, with 11 bases in the middle. This CDR3 comprises 15 residues. CDR1 is SQVTM, CDR2 ANQGSEA, per germline. This CDR3 reads CSVEDRKGSNYGYTF. The CDR3 bases are TGCAGCGTTGAAGATCGAAAGGGGTCTAACTATGGCTACACCTTC.

This clonotype was seen many times. This chain uses TRBV7-2 with TRBJ2-7; D possibly corresponds to TRBD1 (6 bases). V was shortened by 4 bases and J by 6 bases, with 13 bases between the two germline ends. Per germline, CDR1 SGHTA and CDR2 FQGNSA. The CDR3 length is 13 residues. CDR3 DNA sequence: TGTGCCAGCAGCTCACAGGGAATCCCCGAGCAGTACTTC. Protein sequence: CASSSQGIPEQYF.

At least ten counts were recorded for this clonotype. The chain couples TRBV7-2 to TRBJ2-7; 9 nucleotides align to TRBD1. Looked up from germline, CDR1 is SGHTA and CDR2 is FQGNSA. Germline trimming cut 5 bases from V and 4 bases from J; bases unmatched to any gene: 9. This CDR3 is 15 amino acids long. The CDR3 DNA sequence: TGTGCCAGCAGCCAGGCAGGACAGGGGTTGTACGAGCAGTACTTC. It is translated as CASSQAGQGLYEQYF.

The rearrangement links TRBV7-9 to TRBJ2-3, with D possibly TRBD1 on 6 matching bases. The CDR3 sequence is 13 residues long. V lost 3 bases and J lost 6, with 10 bases in between. Germline V CDR1 and CDR2: SEHNR, FQNEAQ (reference sequence). The CDR3 reads CASSFEGVDTQYF. CDR3 DNA sequence: TGTGCCAGCAGCTTCGAGGGGGTGGATACGCAGTATTTT.

A few counts support this clonotype. The chain is built from TRBV20-1 and TRBJ2-3; D ambiguous. V was pared by 1 base and J by 5 bases, with 4 bases between. This CDR3 has 11 residues. CDR1 is DFQATT, CDR2 SNEGSKA, per germline (reference sequence). The chain's CDR3 is CSARVQDTQYF. CDR3 bases: TGCAGTGCTAGAGTACAAGATACGCAGTATTTT.

V is TRBV6-1 and J is TRBJ1-5, with a weak D call TRBD1 (5 bases). CDR1 and CDR2 (germline): MNHNS, SASEGT. The V and J ends lost 1 base and 4 bases respectively, with 11 bases between them. The CDR3 contains 15 residues. In DNA form, the CDR3 reads TGTGCCAGCAGTGAAGAACTAGGGGAGAATCAGCCCCAGCATTTT. Its translation: CASSEELGENQPQHF.

The rearrangement joins TRBV7-9 to TRBJ2-1; either TRBD1 or TRBD2 may supply D (5 bases each). The V end lost 4 bases, the J end lost 8 bases, and 15 bases lay between the germline ends. The CDR3 totals 14 residues. Germline CDR1 reads SEHNR; CDR2 reads FQNEAQ (reference sequence). The CDR3 DNA is TGTGCCAGCAGCTATATAGGGGAGTCCCATGAGCAGTTCTTC. Translating gives CASSYIGESHEQFF.